Detailed here is one T cell receptor (beta chain). This clone was picked up a small number of times. Its specific antigen is unknown. Base qualities are not recorded, but no much larger clone differs from it by a single base. Each donor gave one peripheral blood draw, roughly 0.11 L on average, collected into heparinised tubes. A BD FACSAria II and a panel including CD45RO, CCR7, CD25, CD127, CD95 and CD27 were used to sort naive, central memory, regulatory and stem cell-like memory CD4+ T cells. All sorted populations exceeded 95% purity. PBMCs were isolated right away by Lymphoprep density gradient centrifugation and were stained directly, without culture. So that batch effects would be minimized, each experiment stained and sorted samples in pairs, pairing one healthy donor with one patient. V loses 3 bases of germline sequence and J loses 9 bases, and the interval between the two ends is 6 bases. The germline V gene encodes CDR1 SEHNR and CDR2 FQNEAQ (reference sequence). There are 11 amino acids in the CDR3, from cysteine to phenylalanine inclusive. The DNA shown is the 33-base CDR3, in frame from base 1.

This entry is derived from a study of beta chain features in type 1 diabetes listed by TCRdb under 2018. Regarding the study in general: No differences in mean age, gender distribution, total cell number or subset yield were found between patients and healthy donors. Regulatory and stem cell-like memory subsets were obtained from only 8 patients and roughly eight healthy donors, while naive and central memory subsets were obtained from all 30 or so donors. The study compared the TCRB repertoires of sorted circulating CD4+ T cell subsets in recently diagnosed type 1 diabetes patients with those in matched healthy donors. A total of roughly 99,000,000 sorted cells were examined across all samples, and the number of cells per subset was strongly correlated with RNA yield. Study-wide conclusions, independent of this receptor: Because small numbers of individuals were included in the HLA sub-analyses, any influence of HLA type on TCRB rearrangement was left unresolved. Type 1 diabetes patients showed a moderate but significant shortening of TCRB CDR3 length in all four CD4+ subsets. Shorter templates might have been favored by PCR, but patient and control samples were amplified and corrected together, so both groups would have been affected equally by any skew. At VDJ recombination sites, patients with type 1 diabetes made fewer insertions and deleted more nucleotides, a pattern implying thymic rearrangement abnormalities. Because cDNA was sequenced instead of genomic DNA, activated cells with high expression could be over-represented, although the groups did not differ in activation or CD3 levels. Naive, central memory and regulatory TCRB repertoires appeared to be more alike among patients than among healthy donors.

The High Capacity cDNA Reverse Transcription Kit was used to reverse transcribe all of the isolated RNA, meaning that expressed TCRB transcripts were what got sequenced. Naive, central memory and regulatory T cell samples underwent deep immunoSEQ sequencing, averaging approximately 3.5 million total reads per sample. After sorted cells were lysed in RLT buffer, RNA was extracted with DNase-treated RNeasy Micro or Mini kits, with the choice depending on cell number. To prevent cross-contamination, every cell subset was processed on its own, while patient and healthy donor samples were processed together. The immunoSEQ multiplex PCR was used to amplify TCRB sequences from cDNA, generating 87-bp fragments that spanned the CDR3 region. Sequencing of the amplicons was performed on the Illumina HiSeq platform. The source study handled its data this way. PCR bias was corrected computationally using synthetic template baselines, and reads within Hamming distance 2 were collapsed, with unmergeable singletons discarded. Reads were aligned against IMGT so that V, D and J genes, CDR3 length and insertions or deletions at six rearrangement sites could be assigned. Within each subset, clonotype counts were normalized to the number of sorted cells before true diversity and Gini coefficients were calculated with the tcR R package. Repertoire sharing was quantified using the overlap coefficient calculated on TCRB nucleotide sequences. Out-of-frame TCRB sequences from naive cells were analyzed to stand in for the pre-selection repertoire. TCRdb obtained this table from immuneACCESS and retained in-frame rearrangements with V and J assigned. These tables miss some clones; where compared with another copy, unresolved V genes account for less than half of the shortfall, and the remainder is unexplained. The V and J calls and clone size were taken over from that table, and D and trimming were inferred from the DNA. The sample records around 500,000 clones, about 32% of which are singletons. About 0.065% of the sample goes to the ten largest clones.

This TCR was sampled from a man younger than 30 in good health. The source material was naive CD4+ T cells from blood. Sample cell subset or site, as interpreted from the label and publication: true naive CD4+ T cells. The chain was built from TRBV7-9 and TRBJ2-1; the D segment cannot be called with confidence. CDR3 protein: CASSLIAEQFF. The DNA sequence follows: TGTGCCAGCAGCTTGATAGCTGAGCAGTTCTTC.